Shown below are 20 T cell receptor beta chains from a single sample sequenced in a study of shared clonotypes between healthy human individuals (dated by TCRdb to the early 2020s). Library generation was performed with the immunoSEQ multiplex PCR assay. TCRdb carries this immuneACCESS record with in-frame sequences only. Its versions omit some clonotypes, under half of them owing to an unresolved V gene in the studies checked, with the rest unexplained. The sample records about 600,000 clones, 95% to 98% of which are singletons. Approximately 0.33% of the sample is in the top ten clones. For the CD8 naive samples, CD45RO-negative cells were positively selected for CCR7, yielding a CD45RA+CCR7+ population from which TemRA cells were excluded. The sequenced sample was naive CD8+ T cells sorted from blood. This specimen's cell subset or site label, interpreted: CD45RA+CCR7+. The receptors originated from a man aged 25 to 40 in good health.

With regard to this clone: The same CDR3 also results from other DNA sequences found in this sample. The CDR3 region has the DNA TGTGCCAGCAGCTTAGTTCGGGGCACAGATACGCAGTATTTT. Amino acids: CASSLVRGTDTQYF. The J gene is TRBJ2-3, the V gene TRBV7-9, with D unresolved. Trimming removed 1 base from V and 1 base from J, with 6 bases in between. Per germline, CDR1 SEHNR and CDR2 FQNEAQ (reference sequence). The CDR3 sequence is 14 residues long.

This clone was observed a single time. The rearrangement links TRBV9 to TRBJ1-4, with TRBD1 as a possible D gene (5 bases). Looked up from germline, CDR1 is SGDLS and CDR2 is YYNGEE. Trimming stripped 3 bases from V and 10 bases from J, with 13 bases between. The CDR3 contains 13 residues. This CDR3 is CASSAGGDGKLFF. The CDR3 nucleotides read TGTGCCAGCAGCGCCGGCGGGGACGGAAAACTGTTTTTT.

Concerning this clone itself: An end of the junction differs from the germline gene, which may be a read error. The genes are TRBV19 and TRBJ1-4, with D uncertain. The CDR3 runs to 16 residues. CDR1 and CDR2 from the germline V gene are LNHDA and SQIVND (reference sequence). The CDR3 nucleotides read TGTGCCAGCAGTATCCCCGACTCCGCAACTAATGAAAAACTGTTTTTT. This encodes CASSIPDSATNEKLFF.

The V call is TRBV6-5, the J call TRBJ2-1; TRBD2 might be the D (7 bases). CDR1 is MNHEY and CDR2 is SVGAGI in the germline V gene. V lost 2 bases, J lost 8 bases, and 13 bases lay in between. The CDR3 runs to 14 residues. The CDR3 is CASSYLRGGDEQFF. The CDR3 DNA is TGTGCCAGCAGTTACCTCAGGGGAGGGGATGAGCAGTTCTTC.

The CDR3, as DNA: TGCGCCAGCAGTGACCCGGGGCTCGAGCAGTACTTC. Protein sequence: CASSDPGLEQYF. The V gene is TRBV10-2, the J gene TRBJ2-7; D possibly matches TRBD1 or TRBD2 (5 bases each). Germline loops: CDR1 WSHSY, CDR2 SAAADI. Trimming removed 3 bases from V and 6 bases from J, with 9 bases in between. There are 12 residues in the CDR3.

This clone was counted a single time. This rearrangement joins TRBV4-1 to TRBJ2-7; 11 bases align to TRBD1. J was trimmed by 3 bases and V by 5 bases; bases with no gene match: 6. There are 15 residues in the CDR3. The germline CDR1 and CDR2 sequences are MGHRA and YSYEKL. CDR3 sequence: CASSNWTGGFYEQYF. CDR3 sequence (DNA): TGCGCCAGCAGCAACTGGACAGGGGGCTTCTACGAGCAGTACTTC.

CDR3 protein: CASSLGTGVQETQYF. CDR3 bases: TGTGCCAGCAGCTTAGGAACAGGGGTGCAAGAGACCCAGTACTTC. The V call is TRBV7-6, the J call TRBJ2-5, with 7 bases that match TRBD1. This CDR3 has 15 amino acids. With 1 base clipped from V and 2 bases from J, the junction kept 4 bases outside the gene matches. Per germline, CDR1 SGHVS and CDR2 FNYEAQ.

The gene calls are TRBV27 and TRBJ2-1, with a possible D match to TRBD1 (7 bases). Germline V lookup: CDR1 MNHEY, CDR2 SMNVEV (reference sequence). Trimming stripped 3 bases from V and 8 bases from J, with 14 bases between. This CDR3 contains 14 residues. CDR3 amino acids: CASSFSQGGDEQFF. For the CDR3, the DNA is TGTGCCAGCAGTTTCTCCCAGGGGGGCGATGAGCAGTTCTTC.

The chain has TRBV27 and TRBJ1-5, with D unclear. Germline assignment: CDR1 MNHEY and CDR2 SMNVEV (reference sequence). Trimming pared 0 bases from V and 0 bases from J, leaving 3 bases between. The CDR3 is 14 amino acids. CDR3 in DNA: TGTGCCAGCAGTTTATCTCCTAGCAATCAGCCCCAGCATTTT. It yields the protein CASSLSPSNQPQHF.

CDR3 in amino acids: CASSQEFGLNEQFF. DNA of the CDR3: TGCGCCAGCAGCCAAGAATTCGGACTCAATGAGCAGTTCTTC. The rearrangement joins TRBV4-1 to TRBJ2-1, with a possible D match to TRBD2 (5 bases). This CDR3 has 14 amino acids. V lost 0 bases to trimming and J lost 6 bases, with 9 bases between them. Germline CDR1 is MGHRA and CDR2 is YSYEKL.

CDR3 coding DNA: TGTGCCAGCAGCTTAGCGTCCCTAGCGGGTAGCGGGGCGGAGACCCAGTACTTC. Translation: CASSLASLAGSGAETQYF. The chain combines TRBV7-6 with TRBJ2-5, with 8 bases matching TRBD2. Germline CDR1 and CDR2: SGHVS and FNYEAQ. V shed 0 bases and J 5 bases; nucleotides not matched to a gene: 14. The CDR3 extends over 18 amino acids.

V and J are TRBV21-1 and TRBJ1-5. TRBV21-1 constitutes a pseudogene. CDR3 length: 16 amino acids. The CDR3, as DNA: TGTGCCAGCAGCGAAGCTTCGGGGAGCGGCAATCAGCCCCAGCATTTT. Protein product: CASSEASGSGNQPQHF.

This clone occurred once. Other nucleotide sequences from this sample produce the same CDR3. The CDR3: CASSLSGSGELFF. CDR3 coding DNA: TGTGCCAGCAGTTTGAGTGGTTCCGGGGAGCTGTTTTTT. The chain couples TRBV27 to TRBJ2-2, with D uncertain. The CDR3 covers 13 residues. Germline loops: CDR1 MNHEY, CDR2 SMNVEV (reference sequence). The V end was cut by 3 bases, the J end by 6 bases, with 8 bases between.

The gene calls are TRBV6-1 and TRBJ1-1; D is unresolved. CDR1 and CDR2 from the germline V gene are MNHNS and SASEGT. The V gene lost 2 bases and the J gene lost 1 base, with 5 bases spanning the gap. The CDR3 sequence is 13 residues long. The CDR3 DNA follows: TGTGCCAGCAGTGAATGGTGGAACACTGAAGCTTTCTTT. Amino acid sequence: CASSEWWNTEAFF.

This sequence joins TRBV5-5 and TRBJ2-3, with 7 bases fitting TRBD2. The CDR3 totals 15 residues. Germline lookup yields CDR1 SGHKS and CDR2 YYEKEE (reference sequence). The V segment lost 1 base and the J segment 3 bases; nucleotides outside the gene matches: 5. The CDR3 sequence: CASSLRVSGTDTQYF. The DNA for the CDR3 is TGTGCCAGCAGCTTGAGGGTTAGCGGGACAGATACGCAGTATTTT.

The chain is built from TRBV29-1 and TRBJ2-2, with no clear D. The CDR3 consists of 14 residues. The germline V gene encodes CDR1 SQVTM and CDR2 ANQGSEA. Trimming shortened V by 4 bases and J by 2 bases, and 11 bases separated the two germline ends. In DNA, the CDR3 is TGCAGCGTTGTAGTTAACAGCAACACCGGGGAGCTGTTTTTT. Protein sequence: CSVVVNSNTGELFF.

The chain couples TRBV12-5 to TRBJ2-1; 10 positions agree with TRBD2. Unmatched junction bases numbered 5, after V lost 2 bases and J lost 4 bases. The CDR3 has 16 amino acids. Germline V gene data show CDR1 as LGHNT and CDR2 as FRNRAP. The CDR3 is CASGLSLAGEYNEQFF. CDR3 bases: TGTGCTAGTGGTTTGAGCCTAGCGGGAGAGTACAATGAGCAGTTCTTC.

CDR3 coding DNA: TGTGCCAGCAGCTTAGAAGGTAGCCGCTCCTACGAGCAGTACTTC. It is translated as CASSLEGSRSYEQYF. The chain couples TRBV11-2 to TRBJ2-7; unclear D gene. Trimming removed 0 bases from V and 0 bases from J, with 9 bases in between. CDR1 and CDR2 (germline): SGHAT, FQNNGV. The CDR3 is made up of 15 amino acids. Combining the CDR3 with reference TRBV11-2 and TRBJ2-7 gives the whole variable domain EAGVAQSPRYKIIEKRQSVAFWCNPISGHATLYWYQQILGQGPKLLIQFQNNGVVDDSQLPKDRFSAERLKGVDSTLKIQPAKLEDSAVYLCASSLEGSRSYEQYFGPGTRLTVT.

The chain carries TRBV7-3 and TRBJ2-7, with D unclear. Trimming shortened V by 1 base and J by 2 bases, and 15 bases separated the two germline ends. The CDR3 length is 16 residues. In germline, CDR1 is SGHTA, CDR2 FQGTGA. CDR3 bases: TGTGCCAGCAGCTTAAGCTCCCTCTCGTCACCCTACGAGCAGTACTTC. Translated, it gives CASSLSSLSSPYEQYF.

CDR3 nucleotide sequence: TGTGCCAGCAGCTTAGAACCTAGCACGTACGAGCAGTACTTC. Translation: CASSLEPSTYEQYF. The V gene is TRBV7-8, the J gene TRBJ2-7; the D gene is possibly TRBD2 (5 bases). There are 14 residues in the CDR3. Deletions cut 1 base from V and 4 bases from J, with 11 bases between. Per germline, CDR1 SGHVS and CDR2 FQNEAQ.